This TCR beta chain was retrieved from a study of blood T cell repertoires in COVID-19. Overall study context: From the United States, Italy and Spain came samples of acute and convalescent COVID-19.

Authors' data handling: Reference gene primer amplification gave estimated nucleated cell counts. Data came from immunoSEQ multiplex PCR; TCRdb stores just in-frame clones and leaves some out. V and J calls plus clone size are reproduced from that table; the DNA served to infer D and trimming. The sample records 110,000 to 150,000 clones, roughly 84% being singletons. Germline V gene data show CDR1 as MNHEY and CDR2 as SMNVEV (reference sequence). This CDR3 is 15 amino acids long. Unmatched junction bases numbered 6, after V lost 7 bases and J lost 0 bases. Cohort allocation depended upon clinical history that participants reported.

The specimen sequenced was PBMCs or T cells enriched from blood (not recorded which). This receptor was identified in a man aged 40-55 years with acute COVID-19. The V gene is TRBV27, the J gene TRBJ2-1, with 7 bases lining up with TRBD2. As DNA, the CDR3 is TGTGCCAGCACTTCTCGGGACTACTCCTACAATGAGCAGTTCTTC. This encodes CASTSRDYSYNEQFF.